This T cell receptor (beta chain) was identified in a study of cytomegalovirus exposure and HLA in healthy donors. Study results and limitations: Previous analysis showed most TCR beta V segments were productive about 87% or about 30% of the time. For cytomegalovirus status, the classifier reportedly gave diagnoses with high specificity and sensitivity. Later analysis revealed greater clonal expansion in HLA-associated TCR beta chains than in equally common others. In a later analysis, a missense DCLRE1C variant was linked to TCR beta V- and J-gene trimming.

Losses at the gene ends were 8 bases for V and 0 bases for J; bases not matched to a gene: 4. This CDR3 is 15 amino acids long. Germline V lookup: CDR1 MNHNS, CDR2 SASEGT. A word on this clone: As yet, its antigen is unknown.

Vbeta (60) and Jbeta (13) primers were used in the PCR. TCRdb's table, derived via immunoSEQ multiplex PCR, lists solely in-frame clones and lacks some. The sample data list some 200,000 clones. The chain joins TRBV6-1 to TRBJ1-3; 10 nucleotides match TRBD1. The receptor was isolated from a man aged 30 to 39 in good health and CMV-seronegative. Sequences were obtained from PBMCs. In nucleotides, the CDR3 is TGTGCCAGCGGGGGACAGGGGATCTCTGGAAACACCATATATTTT. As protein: CASGGQGISGNTIYF.